These 30 T cell receptor beta chains originate from one sample sequenced in a study of patients and donors after allogeneic stem cell transplantation. TCRdb reprocessed the RT-PCR reads with MiXCR, giving one entry per CDR3 protein. The sample has roughly 960,000 distinct CDR3 sequences, 18% seen once. Source material: blood, either unsorted or a sorted T cell fraction (not recorded which). The origin of the receptors is a human donor who was either an allogeneic HSCT recipient or a stem cell or donor lymphocyte infusion donor (not recorded which). It is not recorded whose cells these are; they may come from a transplant donor.

The J gene is TRBJ2-1, the V gene TRBV4-1; maybe TRBD1 (5 bases). The V gene's germline CDR1 is MGHRA and CDR2 YSYEKL. The CDR3 has 13 amino acids. Trimming removed 3 bases at V and 9 bases at J, with 12 bases between. The CDR3 reads CASSQTEDGEQFF. The CDR3 bases are TGCGCCAGCAGCCAGACAGAGGATGGTGAGCAGTTCTTC.

This clonotype was detected a few times. The gene calls are TRBV11-2 and TRBJ2-3; no clear D. The CDR3 is made up of 15 amino acids. Germline V gene data show CDR1 as SGHAT and CDR2 as FQNNGV. Trimming took 3 bases from V and 1 from J, leaving 11 bases between them. The CDR3 spells CASSFLVTGTDTQYF. The CDR3 region has the DNA TGTGCCAGCAGCTTTTTGGTTACAGGCACAGATACGCAGTATTTT.

The rearrangement links TRBV28 to TRBJ2-3; a possible D gene is TRBD1 (5 bases). Between the trimmed V and J ends, which lost 3 bases and 6 bases, there was a span of 13 bases. CDR3 length: 14 residues. CDR1 is MDHEN, CDR2 SYDVKM, per germline. CDR3 in amino acids: CASSFRSGADTQYF. The CDR3 coding sequence is TGTGCCAGCAGTTTCCGGTCTGGGGCTGATACGCAGTATTTT.

The V gene is TRBV18, the J gene TRBJ1-1, with 9 bases matching TRBD1. The germline gives CDR1 KGHSH, CDR2 LQKENI. There are 18 residues in the CDR3. The V gene end was trimmed by 2 bases and the J gene end by 1 base; junction bases not matched to a gene: 11. CDR3 protein: CASSPKIRTGATNTEAFF. CDR3 bases: TGTGCCAGCTCACCAAAAATAAGGACAGGGGCTACGAACACTGAAGCTTTCTTT.

This chain uses TRBV20-1 with TRBJ2-7; 8 nucleotides align to TRBD2. In germline, CDR1 is DFQATT, CDR2 SNEGSKA (reference sequence). The CDR3 is made up of 14 amino acids. V lost 1 base to trimming and J lost 4 bases; unmatched junction nucleotides: 6. This chain's CDR3 is CSARVASGFYEQYF. CDR3 sequence (DNA): TGCAGTGCTAGAGTAGCTAGCGGGTTTTACGAGCAGTACTTC.

This chain connects TRBV10-3 to TRBJ1-5, with a tentative D call TRBD1 (6 bases). Germline CDR1 is ENHRY and CDR2 is SYGVKD. The CDR3 consists of 15 residues. Between the trimmed V and J ends, which lost 0 bases and 4 bases, there was a span of 10 bases. CDR3 sequence: CAISESRQGNQPQHF. In DNA form, the CDR3 reads TGTGCCATCAGTGAGTCTCGGCAGGGGAATCAGCCCCAGCATTTT.

This clonotype appeared many times. The V gene is TRBV12-3 or TRBV12-4, the J gene TRBJ1-1; D gene ambiguous. The CDR3 covers 10 residues. Between the trimmed V and J ends, which lost 7 bases and 4 bases, there was a span of 4 bases. This CDR3 reads CASIGTEAFF. As DNA, the CDR3 is TGTGCCAGCATTGGCACTGAAGCTTTCTTT.

This clonotype was seen repeatedly, ten times or more. This chain links TRBV2 with TRBJ2-5; D unclear. Trimming left V 0 bases short and J 1 base short, with 9 bases between. There are 15 residues in the CDR3. The germline V gene encodes CDR1 SNHLY and CDR2 FYNNEI. The CDR3 loop is CASSEAWGTQETQYF. CDR3 nucleotide sequence: TGTGCCAGCAGTGAAGCTTGGGGAACCCAAGAGACCCAGTACTTC.

The V gene is TRBV28, the J gene TRBJ1-2; 7 positions agree with TRBD1. This CDR3 is 15 amino acids long. The junction had 13 bases not matched to a gene; V was cut back by 4 bases and J by 8 bases. Germline-derived CDR1 and CDR2 are MDHEN and SYDVKM. In DNA, the CDR3 is TGTGCCAGCAGTTCCATACGACAGGGAGGCGACGGCTACACCTTC. Amino acids: CASSSIRQGGDGYTF.

The rearrangement links TRBV12-3 or TRBV12-4 to TRBJ1-1, with TRBD1 identical over 8 bases. This CDR3 is 15 amino acids long. The trim removed 5 bases at V and 5 bases at J, leaving 10 bases unmatched. CDR3 sequence (DNA): TGTGCCAGCAGTAAGCCCGACAGGGGATGGACTGAAGCTTTCTTT. Its protein is CASSKPDRGWTEAFF.

The J gene is TRBJ2-3, the V gene TRBV20-1; TRBD1 matches 8 bases. Germline lookup yields CDR1 DFQATT and CDR2 SNEGSKA (reference sequence). V lost 0 bases, J lost 1 base, and 6 bases stayed unmatched. The CDR3 totals 16 residues. Here the CDR3 reads CSARDPRTGRTDTQYF. The CDR3 nucleotides read TGCAGTGCTAGAGATCCCAGGACAGGGCGCACAGATACGCAGTATTTT.

This rearrangement joins TRBV11-2 to TRBJ2-7; tentatively, D is TRBD1 (6 bases). The CDR3 is 15 amino acids. Germline CDR1 SGHAT, CDR2 FQNNGV. Trimming left V 0 bases short and J 3 bases short, with 12 bases between. The CDR3 nucleotides read TGTGCCAGCAGCTTAGATGCAGGGGACGTCTACGAGCAGTACTTC. This gives the protein CASSLDAGDVYEQYF.

The sample holds a few counts of this clonotype. The CDR3 loop reads CASSQDTNRIYSPLHF. The DNA for the CDR3 is TGTGCCAGCAGCCAAGATACCAACAGGATCTATTCACCCCTCCACTTT. The gene calls are TRBV4-2 and TRBJ1-6; tentative D call: TRBD1 (5 bases). Trimming cost V 0 bases and J 8 bases, with 14 bases left between them. CDR1 is LGHNA, CDR2 YNFKEQ, per germline. The CDR3 spans 16 residues.

This clonotype was counted between two and nine times. CDR3 loop: CASSLGSANEQFF. The CDR3 DNA is TGTGCCAGCAGCTTAGGTAGCGCGAATGAGCAGTTCTTC. The gene calls are TRBV7-9 and TRBJ2-1, with a possible D match to TRBD2 (5 bases). The germline gives CDR1 SEHNR, CDR2 FQNEAQ (reference sequence). This CDR3 has 13 residues. Trimming removed 1 base at V and 7 bases at J, with 8 bases between.

The V and J genes are TRBV9 and TRBJ2-4; a possible D gene is TRBD1 (6 bases). The CDR3 has 15 amino acids. Germline V gives CDR1 SGDLS, CDR2 YYNGEE. V was trimmed by 0 bases and J by 5 bases, leaving 12 bases between them. This CDR3 is CASSVVGAGENIQYF. The DNA for the CDR3 is TGTGCCAGCAGCGTAGTGGGGGCAGGTGAAAACATTCAGTACTTC.

The chain recombines TRBV18 with TRBJ1-5; 7 bases map to TRBD1. Trimming took 6 bases from V and 4 from J; bases not matched to a gene: 12. The CDR3 sequence is 16 residues long. Germline values: CDR1 KGHSH, CDR2 LQKENI. In DNA form, the CDR3 reads TGTGCCAGCTCGCGACAGGGAGGGTCCGCAAATCAGCCCCAGCATTTT. Translating gives CASSRQGGSANQPQHF.

The chain couples TRBV24-1 to TRBJ2-3; D is undetermined. CDR1 is KGHDR and CDR2 is SFDVKD in the germline V gene. V was clipped by 0 bases and J by 5 bases, with 2 bases between them. This CDR3 has 12 residues. CDR3 coding DNA: TGTGCCACCAGTGATTTGCAAGATACGCAGTATTTT. Protein sequence: CATSDLQDTQYF.

The chain has TRBV9 and TRBJ2-7, with D uncertain. This CDR3 contains 13 residues. The germline V gene has CDR1 SGDLS and CDR2 YYNGEE. V lost 3 bases and J 3 bases, leaving 10 bases between the germline ends. CDR3 loop: CASSAGPIYEQYF. The DNA of the CDR3 is TGTGCCAGCAGCGCCGGCCCGATCTACGAGCAGTACTTC.

V gene TRBV10-3 combines with J gene TRBJ2-7, with D unresolved. With 6 bases removed from V and 2 bases from J, the gap between germline ends came to 11 bases. The CDR3 has 13 amino acids. Looked up from germline, CDR1 is ENHRY and CDR2 is SYGVKD. In nucleotides, the CDR3 is TGTGCCATCAGCGCCGACAAGACCTACGAGCAGTACTTC. It specifies CAISADKTYEQYF.

This chain joins TRBV7-3 and TRBJ1-6; TRBD1 is a possible D gene (6 bases). CDR1 SGHTA and CDR2 FQGTGA come from the germline V gene. The CDR3 runs to 11 residues. The ends were cut back, 5 bases at V and 16 bases at J, with 12 bases in the middle. CDR3 loop: CASSLGDILHF. The CDR3 DNA reads as TGTGCCAGCAGCCTAGGGGACATACTCCACTTT.

The rearrangement joins TRBV3-1 to TRBJ1-2; possibly TRBD1 for D (5 bases). Trimming removed 4 bases from V and 2 bases from J, with 14 bases in between. The CDR3 consists of 15 residues. The germline V gene encodes CDR1 LGHDT and CDR2 YNNKEL (reference sequence). This CDR3 reads CASSPLRQGNYGYTF. The CDR3 DNA reads TGTGCCAGCAGCCCCCTGCGTCAGGGAAACTATGGCTACACCTTC.

The rearrangement links TRBV9 to TRBJ2-2, with a weak D call TRBD1 (7 bases). There are 16 residues in the CDR3. Germline V gives CDR1 SGDLS, CDR2 YYNGEE. V gave up 4 bases and J gave up 3 bases, with 16 bases separating them. The CDR3 here is CASSQLQGGDTGELFF. In nucleotides, the CDR3 is TGTGCCAGCAGCCAATTGCAGGGGGGCGACACCGGGGAGCTGTTTTTT. Full variable domain (remainder filled in from reference TRBV9 and TRBJ2-2): DSGVTQTPKHLITATGQRVTLRCSPRSGDLSVYWYQQSLDQGLQFLIQYYNGEERAKGNILERFSAQQFPDLHSELNLSSLELGDSALYFCASSQLQGGDTGELFFGEGSRLTVL.

The J gene is TRBJ1-6, the V gene TRBV19; D remains unclear. This CDR3 has 19 amino acids. Germline V lookup: CDR1 LNHDA, CDR2 SQIVND (reference sequence). Trimming stripped 3 bases from V and 5 bases from J, with 23 bases between. The CDR3 coding sequence is TGTGCCAGTAGTATCGATATGTCCGGGTCAGCCGCCAATAATTCACCCCTCCACTTT. This gives the protein CASSIDMSGSAANNSPLHF.

This clonotype has a handful of counts. The chain links TRBV20-1 to TRBJ1-1; D is undetermined. The CDR3 has 14 amino acids. V lost 2 bases to trimming and J lost 0 bases, with 10 bases between them. Germline V gene lookup returns CDR1 DFQATT and CDR2 SNEGSKA (reference sequence). The CDR3 nucleotides are TGCAGTGCTAGACCCGACACGATGAACACTGAAGCTTTCTTT. The encoded protein is CSARPDTMNTEAFF.

V usage is TRBV9 and J usage is TRBJ2-5, with 14 bases lining up with TRBD2. The CDR3 is 16 amino acids. Germline lookup yields CDR1 SGDLS and CDR2 YYNGEE. The ends lost 3 bases at V and 2 bases at J; junction bases unmatched: 3. In nucleotides, the CDR3 is TGTGCCAGCAGCGGCGGGACTAGCGGGAGTCAAGAGACCCAGTACTTC. Its protein is CASSGGTSGSQETQYF. The entire variable domain, with the rest obtained from reference TRBV9 and TRBJ2-5, is as follows: DSGVTQTPKHLITATGQRVTLRCSPRSGDLSVYWYQQSLDQGLQFLIQYYNGEERAKGNILERFSAQQFPDLHSELNLSSLELGDSALYFCASSGGTSGSQETQYFGPGTRLLVL.

This clonotype was seen ten or more times. The chain links TRBV9 to TRBJ2-3; D perhaps matches TRBD2 (6 bases). The CDR3 length is 13 residues. Trimming left V 0 bases short and J 4 bases short, with 6 bases between. Germline V gene lookup returns CDR1 SGDLS and CDR2 YYNGEE. The CDR3 nucleotides are TGTGCCAGCAGCGTAGGCGGGGCAGATACGCAGTATTTT. Translated: CASSVGGADTQYF.

This chain connects TRBV12-3 or TRBV12-4 to TRBJ2-2; 8 bases are a match to TRBD1. The trim removed 6 bases at V and 6 bases at J, leaving 12 bases unmatched. CDR3 length: 16 residues. The CDR3 coding sequence is TGTGCCAGCAGCTTGGCAGGGGGCGGACGACCCGGGGAGCTGTTTTTT. Translation: CASSLAGGGRPGELFF.

This clonotype was detected a few times. The CDR3 DNA reads TGCGCCAGCAGCGTGGACTCACCTGGAAATGAGCAGTTCTTC. Its protein is CASSVDSPGNEQFF. V usage is TRBV5-1 and J usage is TRBJ2-1; possible D gene TRBD2, 5 bases. The length of the CDR3 is 14 residues. Germline V gene data show CDR1 as SGHRS and CDR2 as YFSETQ. V dropped 4 bases and J dropped 7 bases, with 15 bases sitting between them.

V usage is TRBV12-3 or TRBV12-4 and J usage is TRBJ2-6; D is unresolved. With 6 bases removed from V and 0 bases from J, the gap between germline ends came to 9 bases. The CDR3 covers 15 residues. The CDR3 spells CASSSWGSGANVLTF. The CDR3 DNA is TGTGCCAGCAGCTCTTGGGGCTCTGGGGCCAACGTCCTGACTTTC.

The chain links TRBV3-1 to TRBJ1-2; 8 positions agree with TRBD1. The V gene end was trimmed by 1 base and the J gene end by 7 bases; junction bases not matched to a gene: 2. The CDR3 consists of 13 residues. From germline, CDR1 is LGHDT and CDR2 YNNKEL (reference sequence). For the CDR3, the DNA is TGTGCCAGCAGCCAAGGGGGACAGGTTGGCTACACCTTC. Its protein product is CASSQGGQVGYTF.